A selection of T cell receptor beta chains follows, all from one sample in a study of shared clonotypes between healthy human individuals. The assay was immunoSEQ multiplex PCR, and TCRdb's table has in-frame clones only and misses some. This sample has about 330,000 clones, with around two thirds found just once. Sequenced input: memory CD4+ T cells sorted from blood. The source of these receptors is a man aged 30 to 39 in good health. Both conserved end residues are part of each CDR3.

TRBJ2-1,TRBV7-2,CASSLDRADNEQFF
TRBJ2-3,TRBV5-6,CASSLVMLGDIAQYF
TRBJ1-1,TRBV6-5,CASGGWTEAFF
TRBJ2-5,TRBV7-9,CASSPPVEAGVAETQYF
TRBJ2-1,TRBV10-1,CASRVDRDNEQFF
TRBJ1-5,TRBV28,CASSFYRGPQPQHF
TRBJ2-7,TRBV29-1,CSVGWSYEQYF
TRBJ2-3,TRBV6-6,CASRRYESDTQYF
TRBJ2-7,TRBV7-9,CASSPSGPYEQYF
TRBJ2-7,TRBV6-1,CASNVRVEPSYEQYF
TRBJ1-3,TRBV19,CASSWQADSGNTIYF
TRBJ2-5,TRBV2,CASRMGQIQKTQYF
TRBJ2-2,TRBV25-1,CASSTQSRTGQGAGELFF
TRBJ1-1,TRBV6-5,CASSYLGVGTEAFF
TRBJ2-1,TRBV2,CASRQLPLPGNEQFF
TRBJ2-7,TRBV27,CASDLKKYEQYF
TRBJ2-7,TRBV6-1,CASSAKGGGLGQYF
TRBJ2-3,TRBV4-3,CASSHGLDRGADTQYF
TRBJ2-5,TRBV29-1,CSVVRDLQETQYF
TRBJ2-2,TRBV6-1,CASSRGAGELFF
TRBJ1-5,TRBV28,CASRLETAGGQPQHF
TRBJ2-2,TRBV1,CTSSPAGTVWSGELFF
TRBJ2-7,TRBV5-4,CASSGSGSLSYEQYF
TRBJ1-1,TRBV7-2,CASSFHRNTEAFF
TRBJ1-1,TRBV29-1,CSVYGGWGTEAFF
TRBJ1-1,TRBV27,CASRKQGNMNTEAFF
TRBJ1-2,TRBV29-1,CSAEGRDRSPRNF
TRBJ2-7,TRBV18,CASSTTRGAGASSYEQYF
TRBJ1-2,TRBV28,CASNSPGHQRFGYGYTF
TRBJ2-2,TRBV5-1,CASSLFTGELFF
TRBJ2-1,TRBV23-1,CASRGGQTGTSGSSEQFF
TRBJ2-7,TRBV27,CASSPRALYEQYF
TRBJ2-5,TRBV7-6,CASSLSQWHGQETQYF
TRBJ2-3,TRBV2,CASSDPLDRAGGDTQYF
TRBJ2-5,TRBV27,CASSSWSLAGETQYF
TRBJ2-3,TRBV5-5,CASSPGVADTQYF